Below are 17 T cell receptor beta chains sequenced from a single sample in a study of cytomegalovirus exposure and HLA in healthy donors (dated by TCRdb to between 2016 and 2019). Receptor amplification or capture employed the immunoSEQ multiplex PCR assay. A mixture of 60 forward primers for TCR Vbeta segments and 13 reverse primers for TCR Jbeta segments was used in the multiplex PCR. As stored in TCRdb, this immuneACCESS dataset retains in-frame rearrangements with V and J assigned. A fraction of the clones does not appear; measured against another copy, unresolved V genes explain less than half of the discrepancy, and the remainder lacks a known reason. This specimen's table enumerates 140,000 to 150,000 clones. The top ten constitute 0.96% of the sample. Sequencing was done on a sample of PBMCs. These receptor sequences come from a male donor in good health and CMV-seronegative.

This chain links TRBV6-1 with TRBJ1-1; 7 nucleotides agree with TRBD1. Germline lookup yields CDR1 MNHNS and CDR2 SASEGT. This CDR3 comprises 13 residues. The V segment lost 7 bases and the J segment 2 bases; nucleotides outside the gene matches: 4. CDR3 protein: CASKGQVNTEAFF. In nucleotides, the CDR3 is TGTGCCAGCAAAGGACAGGTCAACACTGAAGCTTTCTTT.

The chain carries TRBV7-2 and TRBJ2-3; the match to TRBD2 covers 11 bases. The junction had 5 bases not matched to a gene; V was cut back by 5 bases and J by 1 base. The length of the CDR3 is 16 residues. CDR1 and CDR2 from the germline V gene are SGHTA and FQGNSA. Written as DNA, the CDR3 is TGTGCCAGCAGCCGTAGCGGGGGGGCCGGCACAGATACGCAGTATTTT. This codes for CASSRSGGAGTDTQYF.

V is TRBV7-2 and J is TRBJ2-2; 10 bases align to TRBD1. V lost 6 bases to trimming and J lost 6 bases; unmatched junction nucleotides: 10. The CDR3 is 16 amino acids. From germline, CDR1 is SGHTA and CDR2 FQGNSA. The CDR3 coding sequence is TGTGCCAGCAGGACGGTCGGGACAGGGGTTGCCGGGGAGCTGTTTTTT. It yields the protein CASRTVGTGVAGELFF.

V gene TRBV11-3 combines with J gene TRBJ2-2; D is undetermined. The CDR3 is made up of 16 amino acids. V was clipped by 5 bases and J by 3 bases, with 16 bases between them. The germline gives CDR1 SGHNT, CDR2 YENEEA. The CDR3 region is CASSPTSTTHTGELFF. The CDR3, as DNA: TGTGCCAGCAGCCCTACCTCGACAACTCACACCGGGGAGCTGTTTTTT.

The chain joins TRBV5-1 to TRBJ1-1, with 7 bases that match TRBD1. The CDR3 covers 14 residues. Germline values: CDR1 SGHRS, CDR2 YFSETQ. The ends lost 3 bases at V and 0 bases at J; junction bases unmatched: 2. For the CDR3, the DNA is TGCGCCAGCAGCTCGGGACAGATGAACACTGAAGCTTTCTTT. This encodes CASSSGQMNTEAFF.

The rearrangement joins TRBV19 to TRBJ2-1; perhaps TRBD1 as D (5 bases). This CDR3 is built from 13 residues. CDR1 is LNHDA, CDR2 SQIVND, per germline (reference sequence). The germline V and J ends were trimmed by 1 base and 5 bases, with 6 bases remaining between them. CDR3 nucleotide sequence: TGTGCCAGTAGTATAGGACAGCACAATGAGCAGTTCTTC. Translation: CASSIGQHNEQFF.

CDR3 coding DNA: TGTGCCAGCACCTTAACAGGGGTGAATGAAGCTTTCTTT. Protein: CASTLTGVNEAFF. This chain links TRBV28 with TRBJ1-1, with 7 bases that match TRBD1. The CDR3 has 13 amino acids. CDR1 is MDHEN and CDR2 is SYDVKM in the germline V gene. V gave up 7 bases and J gave up 7 bases; unmatched junction bases: 9.

The chain recombines TRBV19 with TRBJ2-5; D remains unclear. The CDR3 is 16 residues long. Germline V gene sequence: CDR1 LNHDA, CDR2 SQIVND (reference sequence). The V and J ends lost 6 bases and 5 bases respectively, with 22 bases between them. The CDR3 region has the DNA TGTGCCAGTAGCCTCACCGGTCGCGTCCGCCGGGAGACCCAGTACTTC. Encoded protein: CASSLTGRVRRETQYF.

The chain uses TRBV5-1 and TRBJ2-7, with 8 bases lining up with TRBD1. CDR3 length equals 15 residues. V lost 5 bases and J lost 3; bases outside the gene matches: 10. Germline CDR1 reads SGHRS; CDR2 reads YFSETQ. The CDR3 is CASRPNGTGNYEQYF. The DNA for the CDR3 is TGCGCCAGCAGACCCAATGGGACAGGCAACTACGAGCAGTACTTC.

CDR3 sequence reads: CASSERDKGTEAFF. The CDR3 coding sequence is TGTGCCAGCAGTGAACGAGACAAAGGCACTGAAGCTTTCTTT. The V gene is TRBV6-1, the J gene TRBJ1-1; no clear D gene. The V end lost 2 bases, the J end lost 4 bases, and 11 bases lay between the germline ends. The CDR3 is made up of 14 amino acids. Germline V gene lookup returns CDR1 MNHNS and CDR2 SASEGT.

To note about this clone: Other DNA sequences from this sample encode an identical CDR3 as well. The chain employs TRBV7-9 and TRBJ1-1; D call uncertain. Per the germline V gene, CDR1 is SEHNR and CDR2 is FQNEAQ (reference sequence). The CDR3 is 12 residues long. Trimming pared 1 base from V and 8 bases from J, leaving 8 bases between. The CDR3 sequence is CASSLEQIEAFF. In nucleotides, the CDR3 is TGTGCCAGCAGCTTAGAACAAATAGAAGCTTTCTTT.

The chain employs TRBV29-1 and TRBJ2-3, with unresolved D. V lost 4 bases, J lost 2 bases, and 7 bases lay in between. The germline V gene has CDR1 SQVTM and CDR2 ANQGSEA. The CDR3 length is 12 residues. The CDR3: CSVGYFTDTQYF. The CDR3 nucleotides read TGCAGCGTTGGTTACTTCACAGATACGCAGTATTTT.

V and J are TRBV5-6 and TRBJ2-3; perhaps TRBD2 as D (5 bases). Trimming left V 4 bases short and J 2 bases short, with 17 bases between. Looked up from germline, CDR1 is SGHDT and CDR2 is YYEEEE. The CDR3 contains 16 residues. The CDR3 reads CASSSYHQRYTDTQYF. The CDR3 coding sequence is TGTGCCAGCAGCAGCTACCACCAGCGGTACACAGATACGCAGTATTTT.

The gene calls are TRBV30 and TRBJ2-2; 11 bases line up with TRBD2. After removal of 2 bases from V and 2 bases from J, the junction contained 7 bases not matched to a gene. Per germline, CDR1 GTSNPN and CDR2 SVGIG (reference sequence). The length of the CDR3 is 17 residues. CDR3 nucleotide sequence: TGTGCCTGGAGTCTAGGCCTAGCGGGAGGCAACACCGGGGAGCTGTTTTTT. Residues: CAWSLGLAGGNTGELFF.

This chain joins TRBV7-2 and TRBJ1-2, with 7 bases fitting TRBD1. The germline V gene encodes CDR1 SGHTA and CDR2 FQGNSA. After removal of 5 bases from V and 5 bases from J, the junction contained 17 bases not matched to a gene. The CDR3 spans 17 residues. The CDR3 coding sequence is TGTGCCAGCAGCCCCTCTTGGGTAGGGACAGTTTATTATGGCTACACCTTC. Translating gives CASSPSWVGTVYYGYTF.

The chain links TRBV5-8 to TRBJ1-1, with TRBD1 as a possible D gene (5 bases). The CDR3 is 15 amino acids. Per the germline V gene, CDR1 is SGHTS and CDR2 is YDEGEE. Trimming removed 3 bases at V and 1 base at J, with 13 bases between. The CDR3 bases are TGTGCCAGCAGCTGGCAGGGAATAGGGAACACTGAAGCTTTCTTT. This codes for CASSWQGIGNTEAFF.

This chain links TRBV28 with TRBJ1-1; D uncertain. V gave up 2 bases and J gave up 4 bases, with 8 bases separating them. CDR3 length: 13 amino acids. The germline CDR1 and CDR2 sequences are MDHEN and SYDVKM. This CDR3 reads CASSLLGRTEAFF. As DNA, the CDR3 is TGTGCCAGCAGTTTACTGGGCCGCACTGAAGCTTTCTTT. Drawing the rest from reference TRBV28 and TRBJ1-1, the complete variable domain is DVKVTQSSRYLVKRTGEKVFLECVQDMDHENMFWYRQDPGLGLRLIYFSYDVKMKEKGDIPEGYSVSREKKERFSLILESASTNQTSMYLCASSLLGRTEAFFGQGTRLTVV.